The 9 T cell receptor beta chains given below trace back to one sample, sequenced in a study of blood T cell repertoires in COVID-19. Repertoires were generated with immunoSEQ multiplex PCR, while TCRdb's copy carries only in-frame clones and drops some. The table lists tens of thousands of clones, 70% to 90% of them singletons, with around 13% in the top ten. Input material: peripheral blood. These receptors originate from a human donor in a cohort sampled during active COVID-19.

V usage is TRBV18 and J usage is TRBJ1-6; D is perhaps TRBD1 (5 bases). From germline, CDR1 is KGHSH and CDR2 LQKENI. This CDR3 is 15 amino acids long. Trimming took off 3 bases at V and 6 bases at J, with 12 bases between the two ends. The CDR3 region is CASSPAGSLNSPLHF. Written as DNA, the CDR3 is TGTGCCAGCTCACCGGCAGGGTCCCTTAATTCACCCCTCCACTTT.

This chain uses TRBV4-1 with TRBJ1-5; 7 nucleotides match TRBD1. The CDR3 has 15 residues. The trim removed 3 bases at V and 0 bases at J, leaving 2 bases unmatched. Germline CDR1 is MGHRA and CDR2 is YSYEKL. In DNA form, the CDR3 reads TGCGCCAGCAGCCACGGACAGGATAGCAATCAGCCCCAGCATTTT. As protein: CASSHGQDSNQPQHF.

The CDR3 region is CASSLFFGTDTNYGYTF. DNA of the CDR3: TGTGCCAGCAGCTTGTTCTTTGGGACAGACACTAACTATGGCTACACCTTC. The chain links TRBV5-5 to TRBJ1-2; 7 nucleotides agree with TRBD1. The ends lost 1 base at V and 0 bases at J; junction bases unmatched: 9. The CDR3 extends over 17 amino acids. Germline lookup yields CDR1 SGHKS and CDR2 YYEKEE (reference sequence).

CDR3 DNA sequence: TGTGCCAGCAGAGGGGTGCCCTACGAGCAGTACTTC. Its protein product is CASRGVPYEQYF. The rearrangement links TRBV6-6 to TRBJ2-7; D is possibly TRBD1 (5 bases). The CDR3 runs 12 residues. The V gene's germline CDR1 is MNHNY and CDR2 SVGAGI (reference sequence). V lost 6 bases to trimming and J lost 2 bases, with 8 bases between them.

This sequence joins TRBV6-2 or TRBV6-3 and TRBJ2-7, with 8 bases matching TRBD1. CDR3 length: 14 residues. Per the germline V gene, CDR1 is MNHEY and CDR2 is SVGEGT. Germline trimming cut 6 bases from V and 1 base from J; bases unmatched to any gene: 5. Written as DNA, the CDR3 is TGTGCCAGCAGCAGGGACAGGACGTCCTACGAGCAGTACTTC. Translating it yields CASSRDRTSYEQYF.

The chain uses TRBV18 and TRBJ1-1; 9 bases are a match to TRBD1. This CDR3 is built from 15 residues. CDR1 KGHSH and CDR2 LQKENI come from the germline V gene. J gave up 2 bases and V 2 bases, and 3 bases lay outside the gene matches. In nucleotides, the CDR3 is TGTGCCAGCTCACCAACAGGGGGCGGAAACACTGAAGCTTTCTTT. This encodes CASSPTGGGNTEAFF.

This clone has a single count. CDR3: CASSWAGVETQYF. The CDR3 DNA is TGTGCCAGCAGCTGGGCGGGGGTCGAGACCCAGTACTTC. This sequence joins TRBV7-2 and TRBJ2-5; 7 bases map to TRBD2. The CDR3 is made up of 13 amino acids. The germline V gene encodes CDR1 SGHTA and CDR2 FQGNSA. The J segment lost 5 bases and the V segment lost 4 bases, leaving 4 bases of the junction unmatched.

V gene TRBV4-3 combines with J gene TRBJ2-7; perhaps TRBD2 as D (5 bases). CDR1 and CDR2 (germline): LGHNA, YSLEER. This CDR3 has 15 residues. Trimming shortened V by 8 bases and J by 7 bases, and 24 bases separated the two germline ends. The CDR3 DNA follows: TGCGCCAGCGGAGCCATTGGGAGTCGGATAGGGGAGCAGTACTTC. Protein sequence: CASGAIGSRIGEQYF.

In its sample, this clone was seen a few times. This chain links TRBV2 with TRBJ1-2, with TRBD1 identical over 10 bases. Germline V gene lookup returns CDR1 SNHLY and CDR2 FYNNEI. The CDR3 totals 13 residues. J was trimmed by 8 bases and V by 7 bases; bases with no gene match: 7. CDR3 sequence (DNA): TGTGCCAGCATCGGGACAGGGGTTCCGGGCTACACCTTC. This sequence encodes CASIGTGVPGYTF.